This TCR beta chain was profiled in a study of CD8 T cells in ankylosing spondylitis. Study-wide results and caveats: Disease-linked clones bore a CD8+ phenotype, appearing relatively rarely in peripheral blood. One TCR beta motif, made up of about 8 highly homologous variants, appeared characteristic of ankylosing spondylitis blood. In ankylosing spondylitis patients, matched synovial fluid reportedly showed significant enrichment of disease-linked clones.

One entry per CDR3 protein, called by TCRdb with MiXCR from the 5' RACE reads. Here the sample spans a few hundred thousand distinct CDR3 sequences, roughly 13% being singletons. Ten or more counts support this clonotype. Its antigen is as yet unknown. This CDR3 has 16 residues. The trim removed 4 bases at V and 5 bases at J, leaving 12 bases unmatched. CDR1 is SGHRS, CDR2 YFSETQ, per germline. V gene TRBV5-1 combines with J gene TRBJ2-3; TRBD2 matches 8 bases. This TCR derives from a male donor with ankylosing spondylitis. Sequencing used blood, either unsorted or a sorted T cell fraction (not recorded which). The CDR3 DNA is TGCGCCAGCAGCCGGGTGGGGAGCGGGAGTCAAGATACGCAGTATTTT. Its protein product is CASSRVGSGSQDTQYF.